These 20 T cell receptor delta chains share one sample of origin, sequenced in a study of γδ T cells in repeated Plasmodium falciparum infection. TCRdb used CATT to re-call clones from the multiplex PCR reads. Among tens of thousands of delta-chain clones listed, more than 0.85% were seen once. Flow sorting of PBMC yielded separate Vgamma9/Vdelta2+ and Vdelta2-negative gammadelta T cell populations for bulk repertoire analysis. The source material was gamma-delta T cells from blood. The receptors here all came from a pool of human donors (malaria-infected and uninfected, not separated).

Remarks on this clone: This likely came from a read error, as a far larger clone is one base away. This specimen includes other DNA sequences encoding the same CDR3. The chain uses TRDV1 and TRDJ1, with D possibly being TRDD3 (5 bases). Germline matching of the DNA provided the J gene here, since TCRdb leaves it blank. Germline lookup yields CDR1 TSWWSYY and CDR2 QGS. The CDR3 contains 13 residues. CDR3 sequence: CALGEAYTDKLIF. CDR3 nucleotides: TGTGCTCTCGGGGAAGCCTACACCGATAAACTCATCTTT.

This clone showed up just a few times. This likely came from a read error, as a far larger clone is one base away. The sample carries other DNA sequences with the same CDR3. The rearrangement uses TRDV2 and TRDJ3, with D tentatively TRDD3 (6 bases). TCRdb supplies no J gene; here it was assigned by aligning the nucleotide sequence to germline. The V gene's germline CDR1 is GEAIGNYY and CDR2 EKD. The CDR3 contains 19 residues. V dropped 4 bases and J dropped 1 base, with 19 bases sitting between them. The CDR3 coding sequence is TGTGCCTGTGATACCACGTTGAACTGGGCTTCCTGGGACACCCGACAGATGTTTTTC. The encoded protein is CACDTTLNWASWDTRQMFF.

About this clone itself: The TCRdb record carries a much larger clone's protein, which differs from this DNA's translation at residue 3; a read error is the likely cause, and the protein listed here is the DNA translation. The chain links TRDV2 to TRDJ1, with 9 bases identical to TRDD3. The J gene, missing from TCRdb, was assigned here through DNA to germline matching. Germline CDR1 and CDR2: GEAIGNYY and EKD. The CDR3 contains 16 residues. The CDR3 loop is CARDTGGGYTGGQLIF. CDR3 coding DNA: TGTGCCCGTGACACCGGCGGGGGATACACCGGGGGGCAACTCATCTTT.

This clone showed up just a few times. It differs at one base from a far larger clone, so likely a read error. Other DNA sequences in the same sample also yield this CDR3. This chain uses TRDV1 with TRDJ1; TRDD3 aligns across 7 bases. Assignment of the J gene here rests on matching the DNA to germline, because TCRdb gives none. Germline CDR1 is TSWWSYY and CDR2 is QGS. This CDR3 is 14 amino acids long. CDR3 DNA sequence: TGCGCTCTTGGGGGAAGGGGTCGGGACGGTAAACTCATCTTT. Encoded protein: CALGGRGRDGKLIF.

The sample holds a few counts of this clone. A far larger clone is one nucleotide away, so this likely arose from a read error. Other nucleotide sequences from this sample produce the same CDR3. No call exists for the J gene, whereas the V gene is TRDV1; the table's D call of TRDD3 was not tested on the DNA. The germline CDR1 and CDR2 sequences are TSWWSYY and QGS. This CDR3 has 19 amino acids. The CDR3 sequence: CALGELVGIGRKQADKLIF. The CDR3 DNA reads TGTGCTCTTGGGGAACTAGTTGGTATTGGGCGGAAACAAGCCGATAAACTCATTTTT.

In its sample, this clone was seen many times. The chain joins TRDV2 to TRDJ3, with TRDD3 matching 8 bases. The J gene was missing in TCRdb and was found by matching the end of the DNA to germline. V shed 3 bases, J shed 0 bases, and the junction held 12 bases outside the gene matches. The germline CDR1 and CDR2 sequences are GEAIGNYY and EKD. This CDR3 is built from 20 residues. In DNA form, the CDR3 reads TGTGCCTGTGACGGGGTACTGGGGGCTTCCAGCTCCTGGGACACCCGACAGATGTTTTTC. It codes for CACDGVLGASSSWDTRQMFF.

This clone was seen a few times. The mismatch at residue 6 between this DNA's translation and the TCRdb protein of a much larger clone likely reflects a read error; the protein shown is translated from the DNA. V gene TRDV1 combines with J gene TRDJ1, with TRDD3 matching 12 bases. Germline-derived CDR1 and CDR2 are TSWWSYY and QGS. With V trimmed by 2 bases and J by 0 bases, 31 bases remained unmatched. The CDR3 runs 26 residues. CDR3 DNA sequence: TGTGCTCTTGGGGAAGTAGGGCCTCCTACGATTAGCTGGGGGATACGGGGGCCTTCTTACACCGATAAACTCATCTTT. It codes for CALGEVGPPTISWGIRGPSYTDKLIF.

A word on this clone: TCRdb shows a much larger clone's protein in place of this DNA's translation, and the two differ at residue 4, likely through a read error; the protein shown is translated from the DNA. The V and J genes are TRDV1 and TRDJ1, with 9 positions matching TRDD3. Assignment of the J gene here rests on matching the DNA to germline, because TCRdb gives none. There are 18 residues in the CDR3. CDR1 and CDR2 (germline): TSWWSYY, QGS. V gave up 7 bases and J gave up 4 bases; unmatched junction bases: 19. CDR3 loop: CALEPLWGIKGLDDKLIF. In DNA form, the CDR3 reads TGTGCTCTTGAACCCCTCTGGGGGATTAAAGGACTCGACGATAAACTCATCTTT.

This clone was observed at least ten times. The likely explanation is a read error, given a far larger clone one base away. This CDR3 is also generated by other DNA sequences in the sample. The rearrangement links TRDV2 to TRDJ3; D is uncertain. TCRdb supplies no J gene; here it was assigned by aligning the nucleotide sequence to germline. There are 17 residues in the CDR3. CDR1 is GEAIGNYY, CDR2 EKD, per germline. As DNA, the CDR3 is TGCGCCTGTGACACCGCCGAAGAGAACAGGGACACCCGACAGATGTTTTTC. It codes for CACDTAEENRDTRQMFF.

As for this clone: TCRdb attributes to this sequence the protein of a much larger clone, which differs from the DNA translation at residue 15; a read error is likely, and the protein displayed is translated from the DNA. Called V gene: TRDV1; the J gene was not called; the table's D call TRDD3 went unverified against the DNA. The CDR3 is 16 residues long. Germline CDR1 TSWWSYY, CDR2 QGS. CDR3 in DNA: TGTGCTCTTGGGGAAACTACTGGGGGATATTTGGATAAACTCACCTTT. Its protein is CALGETTGGYLDKLTF.

Remarks on this clone: TCRdb's listed protein matches a much larger clone and diverges from this DNA's translation at residue 16, likely through a read error; the protein shown comes from the DNA. The chain joins TRAV36/DV7 to TRDJ1; either TRDD2 or TRDD3 may supply D (6 bases each). No J gene is reported in TCRdb; it was inferred here by comparing the DNA with germline. Germline assignment: CDR1 VTNFRS and CDR2 LTSSGIE (reference sequence). V dropped 0 bases and J dropped 0 bases, with 39 bases sitting between them. The CDR3 has 24 residues. Here the CDR3 reads CAVEVQNPTPALMGVHMYTDKLIF. In nucleotides, the CDR3 is TGTGCTGTGGAGGTTCAGAATCCTACCCCGGCCTTGATGGGGGTCCATATGTACACCGATAAACTCATCTTT.

This clone was counted a few times. A far larger clone lies a single base away; this is likely a read error. This same CDR3 is encoded by further DNA sequences in the sample. The V and J genes are TRDV1 and TRDJ1; D perhaps matches TRDD3 (5 bases). No J segment appears in TCRdb, so it was assigned here by matching the sequence to germline. Germline CDR1 reads TSWWSYY; CDR2 reads QGS. This CDR3 is built from 13 residues. Here the CDR3 reads CALGDVYTDKLIF. In DNA form, the CDR3 reads TGTGCCCTTGGGGACGTGTACACCGATAAACTCATCTTT.

The table lists this clone with a few counts. The TCRdb record carries a much larger clone's protein, which differs from this DNA's translation at residue 5; a read error is the likely cause, and the protein listed here is the DNA translation. J is TRDJ3 and V is TRDV2; TRDD3 matches at 13 bases. TCRdb carries no J gene annotation; the J gene was assigned here by matching the DNA with germline. V dropped 3 bases and J dropped 1; count of bases not matched to a gene: 11. Germline loops: CDR1 GEAIGNYY, CDR2 EKD. The CDR3 has 21 amino acids. The CDR3 spells CACDSLFTGGYASWDTRQMFF. The CDR3 DNA reads as TGTGCCTGTGACTCCTTGTTTACTGGGGGATACGCGTCCTGGGACACCCGACAGATGTTTTTC.

Concerning this clone: This DNA's translation and the protein TCRdb lists, from a much larger clone, do not match at residue 18, likely due to a read error; the protein shown is translated from the DNA. This chain connects TRDV1 to TRDJ1; TRDD3 matches 10 bases. Germline V CDR1 and CDR2: TSWWSYY, QGS. CDR3 length: 20 residues. The CDR3 DNA sequence: TGTGCTCTTGGGGAACAGTGGCCTACCTGGGGGATAAGGTACACCGATAAACCCATCTTT. It codes for CALGEQWPTWGIRYTDKPIF.

The table lists this clone with a few counts. The likely explanation is a read error, given a far larger clone one base away. This sample also contains other DNA sequences that code for the same CDR3. The rearrangement links TRDV1 to TRDJ2; 13 nucleotides match TRDD3. The V and J ends lost 0 bases and 0 bases, in that order; junction bases with no gene match: 13. CDR3 length: 22 residues. The germline V gene encodes CDR1 TSWWSYY and CDR2 QGS. The DNA for the CDR3 is TGTGCTCTTGGGGAACTGGTGTCCCTACTGGGGGATACGTTTTCTTTGACAGCACAACTCTTCTTT. Translating gives CALGELVSLLGDTFSLTAQLFF.

Regarding this clone: The protein in TCRdb stems from a much larger clone and differs at residue 3 from this DNA's translation, likely a read error; here the protein is translated from the DNA. The CDR3 DNA reads as TGTGCCCGTGACACTATTACTGGGGGATTTAACACCGATAAACTCATCTTT. This gives the protein CARDTITGGFNTDKLIF. The chain combines TRDV2 with TRDJ1, with 10 bases aligning to TRDD3. The J gene is not listed in TCRdb, so it was assigned here from a DNA match to germline. This CDR3 is 17 amino acids long. Germline V gives CDR1 GEAIGNYY, CDR2 EKD.

This clone has a handful of counts. The translation of this DNA and the TCRdb protein of a much larger clone differ at residue 8, probably owing to a read error; the protein shown here is translated from the DNA. The rearrangement uses TRDV1 and TRDJ1; D not certain. The J gene, not given by TCRdb, was assigned here from a germline match of the nucleotide sequence. The CDR3 sequence is 19 residues long. Trimming shortened V by 2 bases and J by 0 bases, and 22 bases separated the two germline ends. From germline, CDR1 is TSWWSYY and CDR2 QGS. The CDR3 nucleotides read TGTGCTCTTGGGGAAACGTGGAGTCCCTCAGGGAAGTACACCGATAAACTCATCTTT. Translating gives CALGETWSPSGKYTDKLIF.

On this clone itself: This sequence is one base from a far larger clone and is likely a read error. The same CDR3 arises from other DNA sequences in this sample as well. The rearrangement joins TRDV2 to TRDJ1, with 11 bases matching TRDD3. Assignment of the J gene here rests on matching the DNA to germline, because TCRdb gives none. Germline CDR1 is GEAIGNYY and CDR2 is EKD. This CDR3 comprises 27 residues. Trimming removed 7 bases from V and 0 bases from J; junction bases left unmatched: 42. CDR3 sequence (DNA): TGTGCCTGCAGAAAGAGAGTTCAGCCGGACTCTCTTTCTGGGGGATACCCGAGACCCCCTAACACCGATAAACTCATCTTT. It encodes CACRKRVQPDSLSGGYPRPPNTDKLIF.

As for this clone: The translation of this DNA and the TCRdb protein of a much larger clone differ at residue 3, probably owing to a read error; the protein shown here is translated from the DNA. The chain is built from TRDV1 and TRDJ1; 7 nucleotides align to TRDD3. The CDR3 loop spans 22 amino acids. Germline CDR1 is TSWWSYY and CDR2 is QGS. In nucleotides, the CDR3 is TGTGCTCCTGGGGAACTATTTTTTAGGGATTCAGTTGGGGATAGGAGAACCGATAAACTCATCTTT. This encodes CAPGELFFRDSVGDRRTDKLIF.

This clone was found a few times. A single base is all that separates this from a far larger clone, so a read error is likely. The same CDR3 can be traced to other DNA sequences in this sample. The J gene has no call, while the V gene is TRDV1; whether TRDD3, the table's D call, matches the DNA was not checked. The CDR3 contains 20 residues. The germline V gene has CDR1 TSWWSYY and CDR2 QGS. The chain's CDR3 is CALGEGSAWGIQAYTDKLIF. For the CDR3, the DNA is TGTGCTCTTGGGGAAGGTTCCGCGTGGGGGATACAGGCTTACACCGATAAGCTCATCTTT.